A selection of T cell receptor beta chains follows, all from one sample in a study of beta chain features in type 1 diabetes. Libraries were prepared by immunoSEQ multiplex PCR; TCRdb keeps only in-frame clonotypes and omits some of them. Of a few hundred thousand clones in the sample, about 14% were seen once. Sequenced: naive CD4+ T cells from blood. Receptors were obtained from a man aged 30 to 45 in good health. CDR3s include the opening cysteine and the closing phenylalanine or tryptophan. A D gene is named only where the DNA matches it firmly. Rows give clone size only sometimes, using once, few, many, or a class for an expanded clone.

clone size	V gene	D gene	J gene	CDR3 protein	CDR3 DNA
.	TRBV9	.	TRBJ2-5	CASSVGISGETQYF	TGTGCCAGCAGCGTAGGGATCAGCGGGGAGACCCAGTACTTC
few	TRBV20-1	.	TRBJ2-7	CSASGGYEQYF	TGCAGTGCTAGCGGTGGCTACGAGCAGTACTTC
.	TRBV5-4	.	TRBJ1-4	CASSRTAADEKLFF	TGTGCCAGCAGCCGGACAGCGGCGGATGAAAAACTGTTTTTT
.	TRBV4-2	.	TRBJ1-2	CASSQDRGTNYGYTF	TGTGCCAGCAGCCAAGATAGAGGGACTAACTATGGCTACACCTTC
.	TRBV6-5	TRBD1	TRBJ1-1	CASRNRGWNTEAFF	TGTGCCAGCAGGAACAGGGGTTGGAACACTGAAGCTTTCTTT
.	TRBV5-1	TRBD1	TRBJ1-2	CASSLRQGYYGYTF	TGCGCCAGCAGCCTGCGACAGGGGTACTATGGCTACACCTTC
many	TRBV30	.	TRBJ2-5	CAWSGQPRETQYF	TGTGCCTGGAGTGGTCAACCCCGGGAGACCCAGTACTTC
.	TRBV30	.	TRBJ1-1	CAWSQLRGEGTEAFF	TGTGCCTGGAGCCAACTCCGGGGGGAGGGCACTGAAGCTTTCTTT
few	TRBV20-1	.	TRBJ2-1	CSARMVKEQFF	TGCAGTGCTAGAATGGTCAAGGAGCAGTTCTTC
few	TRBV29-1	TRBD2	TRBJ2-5	CSVVRGVAETQYF	TGCAGCGTTGTTCGGGGGGTGGCCGAGACCCAGTACTTC
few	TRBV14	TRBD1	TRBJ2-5	CASSQWTGRVETQYF	TGTGCCAGCAGCCAGTGGACAGGGCGGGTCGAGACCCAGTACTTC
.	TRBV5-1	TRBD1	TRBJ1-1	CASSPGQDSEAFF	TGCGCCAGCAGCCCGGGACAGGACTCTGAAGCTTTCTTT
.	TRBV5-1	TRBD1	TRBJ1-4	CASSSDRDGEKLFF	TGCGCCAGCAGCTCGGACAGGGATGGTGAAAAACTGTTTTTT
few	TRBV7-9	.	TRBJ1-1	CASSDSDTEAFF	TGTGCCAGCAGTGACAGTGACACTGAAGCTTTCTTT
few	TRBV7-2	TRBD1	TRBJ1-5	CASSLTGGGQPQHF	TGTGCCAGCAGCTTGACAGGGGGCGGTCAGCCCCAGCATTTT
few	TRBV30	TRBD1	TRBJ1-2	CAWSRQGNYGYTF	TGTGCCTGGAGTCGACAGGGGAACTATGGCTACACCTTC
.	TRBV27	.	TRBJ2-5	CASRERETQYF	TGTGCCAGCAGGGAGAGGGAGACCCAGTACTTC
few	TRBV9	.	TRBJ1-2	CASSVGSDNYGYTF	TGTGCCAGCAGCGTAGGATCAGACAACTATGGCTACACCTTC
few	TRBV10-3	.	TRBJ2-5	CAISEVNQETQYF	TGTGCCATCAGTGAGGTGAACCAAGAGACCCAGTACTTC
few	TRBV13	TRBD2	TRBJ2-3	CASSLKRGVADTQYF	TGTGCCAGCAGCTTAAAGCGGGGTGTCGCGGATACGCAGTATTTT
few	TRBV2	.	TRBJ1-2	CASILPANNYGYTF	TGTGCCAGCATCCTCCCAGCTAATAACTATGGCTACACCTTC
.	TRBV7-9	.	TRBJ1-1	CASRDRLVGTEAFF	TGTGCCAGCAGAGACAGGCTTGTAGGCACTGAAGCTTTCTTT
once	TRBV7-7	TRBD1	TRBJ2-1	CASSPAPGQGAYNEQFF	TGTGCCAGCAGCCCAGCCCCCGGACAGGGGGCCTACAATGAGCAGTTCTTC